The 20 T cell receptor beta chains in this list originate from one sample, sequenced in a study of blood T cell repertoires in COVID-19 (dated by TCRdb to 2020 to 2021). To prepare the library, the immunoSEQ multiplex PCR assay was applied. What TCRdb holds here is the immuneACCESS table cut down to in-frame rearrangements. Part of the clones is not present; checked against another copy, under half of the missing clones reflect an unresolved V gene, and the others are unexplained. This sample gives some 200,000 clones in total; around 87% of them show up just once. 7.2% of the sample rests with the top ten. Sequencing used PBMCs or T cells enriched from blood (not recorded which). The receptors derive from a man between 25 and 39 years old in a cohort exposed to, infected with or recovered from COVID-19 (not recorded which).

This clone was recorded once. This chain connects TRBV5-4 to TRBJ2-1; TRBD2 agrees at 8 bases. Germline V gene lookup returns CDR1 SGHNT and CDR2 YYREEE (reference sequence). The CDR3 length is 13 residues. The V gene end was trimmed by 7 bases and the J gene end by 10 bases; junction bases not matched to a gene: 10. CDR3 amino acids: CASSDGLAREQFF. CDR3 nucleotide sequence: TGTGCCAGCTCTGATGGACTAGCAAGGGAGCAGTTCTTC. The full variable domain, rest sourced from reference TRBV5-4 and TRBJ2-1, is ETGVTQSPTHLIKTRGQQVTLRCSSQSGHNTVSWYQQALGQGPQFIFQYYREEENGRGNFPPRFSGLQFPNYSSELNVNALELDDSALYLCASSDGLAREQFFGPGTRLTVL.

This clone came up a few times. This chain links TRBV6-2 or TRBV6-3 with TRBJ1-5; TRBD1 might be the D (5 bases). The CDR3 is made up of 14 amino acids. Germline V CDR1 and CDR2: MNHEY, SVGEGT. Trimming pared 3 bases from V and 6 bases from J, leaving 12 bases between. CDR3 DNA: TGTGCCAGCAGTTATTTCGGGCAGGGTCAGCCCCAGCATTTT. It yields the protein CASSYFGQGQPQHF.

V and J are TRBV6-1 and TRBJ2-7, with 7 positions matching TRBD1. The CDR3 sequence is 15 residues long. The J segment lost 0 bases and the V segment lost 1 base, leaving 3 bases of the junction unmatched. The germline V gene encodes CDR1 MNHNS and CDR2 SASEGT. The CDR3 reads CASSEVRDSSYEQYF. The CDR3 coding sequence is TGTGCCAGCAGTGAAGTTAGGGACAGCTCCTACGAGCAGTACTTC.

This clone was seen once. The rearrangement joins TRBV5-4 to TRBJ2-2; perhaps TRBD1 as D (5 bases). Trimming shortened V by 4 bases and J by 6 bases, and 10 bases separated the two germline ends. The CDR3 covers 13 residues. Germline assignment: CDR1 SGHNT and CDR2 YYREEE (reference sequence). CDR3 in DNA: TGTGCCAGCAGCGTTCCAGGGTCCGGGGAGCTGTTTTTT. It specifies CASSVPGSGELFF.

J is TRBJ2-1 and V is TRBV4-3, with D perhaps matching TRBD1 (6 bases). Germline values: CDR1 LGHNA, CDR2 YSLEER. Trimming shortened V by 0 bases and J by 7 bases, and 10 bases separated the two germline ends. The CDR3 totals 14 residues. The CDR3 reads CASSQDFQGNEQFF. Written as DNA, the CDR3 is TGCGCCAGCAGCCAAGATTTCCAGGGGAATGAGCAGTTCTTC.

CDR3 DNA sequence: TGTGCCAGCAGGGTTACAGAGAACACTGAAGCTTTCTTT. Protein: CASRVTENTEAFF. V is TRBV7-3 and J is TRBJ1-1; the D is unclear. V gave up 6 bases and J gave up 1 base, with 9 bases separating them. The CDR3 runs 13 residues. Germline lookup yields CDR1 SGHTA and CDR2 FQGTGA.

The chain links TRBV3-1 (or the pseudogene TRBV3-2) to TRBJ2-2; D is uncertain. Trimming cost V 8 bases and J 5 bases, with 9 bases left between them. The CDR3 contains 12 residues. Germline loops: CDR1 LGHDT, CDR2 YNNKEL (reference sequence). CDR3 region: CASRSSTGELFF. CDR3 bases: TGTGCCAGCCGGAGTTCTACCGGGGAGCTGTTTTTT.

V is TRBV5-1 and J is TRBJ1-4; no clear D. With 3 bases removed from V and 7 bases from J, the gap between germline ends came to 7 bases. The germline CDR1 and CDR2 sequences are SGHRS and YFSETQ. The CDR3 is 12 residues long. In DNA, the CDR3 is TGCGCCAGCAGCTATTCGGGTGAAAAACTGTTTTTT. Translation gives CASSYSGEKLFF.

V usage is TRBV5-1 and J usage is TRBJ2-7; 9 bases agree with TRBD2. The CDR3 contains 13 residues. Germline V gene data show CDR1 as SGHRS and CDR2 as YFSETQ. The ends lost 8 bases at V and 2 bases at J; junction bases unmatched: 5. The chain's CDR3 is CASRSGSPYEQYF. The DNA of the CDR3 is TGCGCCAGTCGTAGCGGGAGCCCCTACGAGCAGTACTTC.

The chain is built from TRBV21-1 and TRBJ1-4; TRBD1, as called in the table, went unchecked against the DNA. TRBV21-1 is termed a pseudogene. This CDR3 contains 16 residues. The DNA of the CDR3 is TGTGCCAGCAACGCGGACAGGAGTGTAGCTAATGAAAAACTGTTTTTT. It specifies CASNADRSVANEKLFF.

The rearrangement uses TRBV6-2 or TRBV6-3 and TRBJ2-7; 9 bases agree with TRBD1. The germline V gene encodes CDR1 MNHEY and CDR2 SVGEGT. This CDR3 region has 15 residues. The J segment lost 0 bases and the V segment lost 2 bases, leaving 2 bases of the junction unmatched. The CDR3 DNA reads TGTGCCAGCAGTTACGGGACAGGGAGCTCCTACGAGCAGTACTTC. Amino acid sequence: CASSYGTGSSYEQYF.

V usage is TRBV24-1 and J usage is TRBJ1-3; D is uncertain. The germline V gene has CDR1 KGHDR and CDR2 SFDVKD. Trimming cost V 9 bases and J 9 bases, with 20 bases left between them. The CDR3 is 14 residues long. Here the CDR3 reads CATDPLGPQSTIYF. The CDR3, as DNA: TGTGCCACCGACCCCTTGGGCCCACAGAGCACCATATATTTT.

Ten or more counts support this clone. The junction differs from germline at one of its ends, possibly a read error. The chain is built from TRBV6-5 and TRBJ2-1, with D hard to call. CDR1 is MNHEY, CDR2 SVGAGI, per germline. The CDR3 has 15 residues. CDR3 nucleotides: TGTGCCAGCAGCTACTCTCAGGAAACCTACAATGAGCAGTTCTTC. It is translated as CASSYSQETYNEQFF.

The chain combines TRBV28 with TRBJ1-2; 10 nucleotides align to TRBD1. The CDR3 has 15 amino acids. The trim removed 3 bases at V and 4 bases at J, leaving 5 bases unmatched. Looked up from germline, CDR1 is MDHEN and CDR2 is SYDVKM. CDR3 sequence reads: CASSFDRGRGYGYTF. DNA for the CDR3: TGTGCCAGCAGTTTCGACAGGGGGCGCGGCTATGGCTACACCTTC.

The chain combines TRBV25-1 with TRBJ1-6, with TRBD1 matching over 10 bases. The CDR3 is 17 residues long. In germline, CDR1 is MGHDK, CDR2 SYGVNS. V dropped 5 bases and J dropped 10; count of bases not matched to a gene: 14. CDR3 nucleotides: TGTGCCAGCAGTCTCCCCGAGGTGGGGGACAGGGGCTCACCCCTCCACTTT. Translated, it gives CASSLPEVGDRGSPLHF.

The gene calls are TRBV5-1 and TRBJ1-2; D may be TRBD1 (6 bases). Germline CDR1 is SGHRS and CDR2 is YFSETQ. The V gene lost 1 base and the J gene lost 8 bases, with 18 bases spanning the gap. This CDR3 comprises 15 residues. The CDR3 sequence is CASSLSVTRGRGYTF. CDR3 coding DNA: TGCGCCAGCAGCTTGAGCGTCACCAGGGGAAGGGGCTACACCTTC. Drawing the rest from reference TRBV5-1 and TRBJ1-2, the complete variable domain is KAGVTQTPRYLIKTRGQQVTLSCSPISGHRSVSWYQQTPGQGLQFLFEYFSETQRNKGNFPGRFSGRQFSNSRSEMNVSTLELGDSALYLCASSLSVTRGRGYTFGSGTRLTVV.

This clone was seen just once. The chain recombines TRBV27 with TRBJ1-1; maybe TRBD1 (5 bases). V was pared by 9 bases and J by 10 bases, with 24 bases between. This CDR3 contains 14 residues. Germline CDR1 and CDR2: MNHEY and SMNVEV (reference sequence). For the CDR3, the DNA is TGTGCCAGTCGCCCATCGAACCGGGGACTTCTAGCTTTCTTT. Residues: CASRPSNRGLLAFF.

The genes are TRBV4-1 and TRBJ2-3; D call uncertain. This CDR3 has 15 amino acids. Per germline, CDR1 MGHRA and CDR2 YSYEKL. Trimming cost V 0 bases and J 2 bases, with 9 bases left between them. CDR3 loop: CASSQEPHSTDTQYF. For the CDR3, the DNA is TGCGCCAGCAGCCAAGAACCACATTCCACAGATACGCAGTATTTT.

This rearrangement joins TRBV27 to TRBJ2-5; D ambiguous. CDR3 size: 12 residues. V was pared by 4 bases and J by 4 bases, with 7 bases between. Germline CDR1 MNHEY, CDR2 SMNVEV (reference sequence). The CDR3: CASSSPGETQYF. Here the CDR3 DNA reads TGTGCCAGCAGTTCACCAGGAGAGACCCAGTACTTC.

The chain couples TRBV6-2 or TRBV6-3 to TRBJ2-3, with D maybe TRBD1 (6 bases). The CDR3 consists of 16 residues. The V end lost 6 bases, the J end lost 2 bases, and 18 bases lay between the germline ends. Germline CDR1 reads MNHEY; CDR2 reads SVGEGT. The CDR3 is CASSQGPTSHTDTQYF. The CDR3 bases are TGTGCCAGCAGCCAGGGGCCAACCTCACACACAGATACGCAGTATTTT.